This entry lists 17 T cell receptor beta chains sequenced from one sample in a study of technical replicates of blood from several donors. Profiling relied on immunoSEQ multiplex PCR, and the TCRdb table lists in-frame clones only, not all of them. The table has 35,000 to 50,000 clones, around 96% seen once. Sequencing input: T cells isolated from PBMCs. The source is a human donor in good health.

V is TRBV4-3 and J is TRBJ2-1, with TRBD2 identical over 7 bases. This CDR3 has 16 residues. V shed 4 bases and J 7 bases; nucleotides not matched to a gene: 13. CDR1 and CDR2 (germline): LGHNA, YSLEER. The CDR3 is CASSPMLMRERNEQFF. In nucleotides, the CDR3 is TGCGCCAGCAGCCCCATGTTAATGCGGGAGCGAAATGAGCAGTTCTTC.

V and J are TRBV4-2 and TRBJ1-5; D remains unclear. The CDR3 loop spans 15 amino acids. Germline V lookup: CDR1 LGHNA, CDR2 YNFKEQ. Trimming removed 4 bases at V and 4 bases at J, with 14 bases between. CDR3 protein: CASSPLEGGNQPQHF. The CDR3 DNA follows: TGTGCCAGCAGCCCTTTAGAGGGAGGAAATCAGCCCCAGCATTTT.

This sequence joins TRBV4-1 and TRBJ2-5; possibly TRBD2 for D (7 bases). Per the germline V gene, CDR1 is MGHRA and CDR2 is YSYEKL. V lost 4 bases and J lost 5, with 17 bases in between. This CDR3 region has 15 residues. CDR3 sequence (DNA): TGCGCCAGCAGCCGGGGGCTGACTAGCTACGAGACCCAGTACTTC. Residues: CASSRGLTSYETQYF.

J is TRBJ2-7 and V is TRBV5-4, with D unclear. Germline lookup yields CDR1 SGHNT and CDR2 YYREEE (reference sequence). V was clipped by 2 bases and J by 1 base, with 4 bases between them. This CDR3 is built from 12 residues. The CDR3 here is CASSFRSYEQYF. The CDR3 region has the DNA TGTGCCAGCAGCTTCAGGTCCTACGAGCAGTACTTC. The full variable domain, its missing parts supplied by reference TRBV5-4 and TRBJ2-7, is ETGVTQSPTHLIKTRGQQVTLRCSSQSGHNTVSWYQQALGQGPQFIFQYYREEENGRGNFPPRFSGLQFPNYSSELNVNALELDDSALYLCASSFRSYEQYFGPGTRLTVT.

This chain joins TRBV7-9 and TRBJ2-6, with TRBD1 matching 9 bases. The length of the CDR3 is 18 residues. Losses at the gene ends were 3 bases for V and 2 bases for J; bases not matched to a gene: 8. The germline gives CDR1 SEHNR, CDR2 FQNEAQ (reference sequence). The CDR3 region has the DNA TGTGCCAGCAGCTTCCAAGGGGACAGGGTACCTGGGGCCAACGTCCTGACTTTC. Translated, it gives CASSFQGDRVPGANVLTF.

The J gene is TRBJ1-2, the V gene TRBV5-8, with TRBD1 matching over 7 bases. The CDR3 extends over 12 amino acids. V shed 9 bases, J shed 8 bases, and the junction held 10 bases outside the gene matches. Germline CDR1 is SGHTS and CDR2 is YDEGEE. CDR3: CAITDRAGGYTF. The CDR3 coding sequence is TGTGCCATCACCGACAGGGCGGGAGGCTACACCTTC. Together with reference TRBV5-8 and TRBJ1-2, the CDR3 gives the full variable domain: EAGVTQSPTHLIKTRGQQATLRCSPISGHTSVYWYQQALGLGLQFLLWYDEGEERNRGNFPPRFSGRQFPNYSSELNVNALELEDSALYLCAITDRAGGYTFGSGTRLTVV.

The chain carries TRBV27 and TRBJ2-3, with unresolved D. The CDR3 length is 16 residues. From germline, CDR1 is MNHEY and CDR2 SMNVEV (reference sequence). Trimming took off 2 bases at V and 3 bases at J, with 15 bases between the two ends. CDR3 DNA sequence: TGTGCCAGCAGTTTAGGGCCCCGTCAGGCGACAGATACGCAGTATTTT. Its protein is CASSLGPRQATDTQYF.

The CDR3 nucleotides read TGTGCCAGCAGCGTAGAAGGAGCGGGAGGGACCGGGGAGCTGTTTTTT. Its translation is CASSVEGAGGTGELFF. This sequence joins TRBV9 and TRBJ2-2; 10 nucleotides line up with TRBD2. The CDR3 length is 16 residues. Trimming at V came to 0 bases and at J to 5 bases, leaving 4 bases not matched to a gene. The V gene's germline CDR1 is SGDLS and CDR2 YYNGEE. The whole variable domain, remainder taken from reference TRBV9 and TRBJ2-2, is DSGVTQTPKHLITATGQRVTLRCSPRSGDLSVYWYQQSLDQGLQFLIQYYNGEERAKGNILERFSAQQFPDLHSELNLSSLELGDSALYFCASSVEGAGGTGELFFGEGSRLTVL.

The chain joins TRBV27 to TRBJ2-6; D call uncertain. V lost 3 bases and J lost 2, with 5 bases in between. Germline V gene lookup returns CDR1 MNHEY and CDR2 SMNVEV (reference sequence). The CDR3 covers 14 residues. The CDR3 sequence: CASSFQAGANVLTF. In nucleotides, the CDR3 is TGTGCCAGCAGTTTCCAGGCTGGGGCCAACGTCCTGACTTTC.

The chain has TRBV27 and TRBJ2-1, with 7 nucleotides matching TRBD2. V trimming: 8 bases; J trimming: 2 bases; junction bases outside the gene matches: 18. The CDR3 spans 18 residues. CDR1 MNHEY and CDR2 SMNVEV come from the germline V gene (reference sequence). CDR3 bases: TGTGCCAGCGGAGTTAGCTGGGTGGCGGGAGTTACCTACAATGAGCAGTTCTTC. Translated: CASGVSWVAGVTYNEQFF.

The V gene is TRBV11-2, the J gene TRBJ2-7; 8 bases align to TRBD2. This CDR3 comprises 15 residues. V shed 1 base, J shed 2 bases, and the junction held 4 bases outside the gene matches. Germline V lookup: CDR1 SGHAT, CDR2 FQNNGV. CDR3 nucleotide sequence: TGTGCCAGCAGCTTAGGTCCGGGAGGGACCTACGAGCAGTACTTC. Its translation is CASSLGPGGTYEQYF.

The chain uses TRBV28 and TRBJ1-3, with D maybe TRBD1 (6 bases). Germline lookup yields CDR1 MDHEN and CDR2 SYDVKM. Deletions cut 3 bases from V and 0 bases from J, with 24 bases between. This CDR3 comprises 20 residues. CDR3 bases: TGTGCCAGCAGTTTGGTCCAGTCCCCCTGGGACAAGAGCTCTGGAAACACCATATATTTT. It yields the protein CASSLVQSPWDKSSGNTIYF.

This chain joins TRBV11-3 and TRBJ2-1; a weak D match, TRBD1 (5 bases). The CDR3 has 14 residues. V dropped 6 bases and J dropped 4 bases, with 13 bases sitting between them. CDR1 is SGHNT and CDR2 is YENEEA in the germline V gene. CDR3 amino acids: CASRPGQGYNEQFF. CDR3 coding DNA: TGTGCCAGCAGACCTGGTCAGGGATACAATGAGCAGTTCTTC.

V usage is TRBV9 and J usage is TRBJ2-3; weak D call: TRBD1 (6 bases). V was cut by 0 bases and J by 3 bases, with 14 bases left in between. CDR3 length: 16 residues. Germline CDR1 reads SGDLS; CDR2 reads YYNGEE. DNA for the CDR3: TGTGCCAGCAGCGTAGTTGTAGGGGGTGGGACAGATACGCAGTATTTT. Translated, it gives CASSVVVGGGTDTQYF.

This clone was seen more than once but under ten times. This chain connects TRBV10-3 to TRBJ1-4, with 10 bases fitting TRBD1. The CDR3 extends over 13 amino acids. CDR1 and CDR2 (germline): ENHRY, SYGVKD. J lost 5 bases, V lost 11 bases, and 5 bases had no gene match. In nucleotides, the CDR3 is TGTGCCTCCAGGGGACAGGGGAATGAAAAACTGTTTTTT. This encodes CASRGQGNEKLFF.

This clone is a singleton in its sample. The chain combines TRBV29-1 with TRBJ2-3; a possible D gene is TRBD1 (6 bases). Germline lookup yields CDR1 SQVTM and CDR2 ANQGSEA. Between the trimmed V and J ends, which lost 3 bases and 12 bases, there was a span of 13 bases. This CDR3 is 11 amino acids long. The chain's CDR3 is CSVDTSGHQYF. The CDR3 DNA reads as TGCAGCGTTGATACCTCGGGACATCAGTATTTT.

The chain combines TRBV13 with TRBJ2-2; D possibly corresponds to TRBD2 (6 bases). Trimming removed 4 bases at V and 13 bases at J, with 13 bases between. The length of the CDR3 is 12 residues. The germline V gene encodes CDR1 PRHDT and CDR2 FYEKMQ (reference sequence). The CDR3 spells CASSSGLEGLFF. DNA for the CDR3: TGTGCCAGCAGCTCGGGACTTGAAGGGCTGTTTTTT.